The 23 T cell receptor beta chains presented below share a single source sample, sequenced in a study of cytomegalovirus exposure and HLA in healthy donors. PCR amplification relied on 60 Vbeta primers (plus 13 Jbeta primers). Assay used: immunoSEQ multiplex PCR; TCRdb lists only in-frame clones, some missing. The table lists fewer than 90,000 clones, about 75% of them singletons. Input material: PBMCs. The receptor source for this set is a female donor in good health and CMV-seronegative.

This clone was detected once. The chain uses TRBV29-1 and TRBJ2-5, with D unresolved. The CDR3 is 11 amino acids. Germline CDR1 SQVTM, CDR2 ANQGSEA. Trimming stripped 0 bases from V and 7 bases from J, with 6 bases between. CDR3 in amino acids: CSVEDSGTQYF. Here the CDR3 DNA reads TGCAGCGTTGAAGACTCGGGGACCCAGTACTTC. The variable domain in full, with the rest retrieved from reference TRBV29-1 and TRBJ2-5, is SAVISQKPSRDICQRGTSLTIQCQVDSQVTMMFWYRQQPGQSLTLIATANQGSEATYESGFVIDKFPISRPNLTFSTLTVSNMSPEDSSIYLCSVEDSGTQYFGPGTRLLVL.

The count of this clone is one. This chain uses TRBV5-8 with TRBJ1-1; 9 nucleotides align to TRBD1. Germline loops: CDR1 SGHTS, CDR2 YDEGEE. CDR3 size: 15 residues. The V gene end was trimmed by 0 bases and the J gene end by 4 bases; junction bases not matched to a gene: 4. This CDR3 reads CASSLGHRGPTEAFF. The CDR3 nucleotides are TGTGCCAGCAGCTTGGGGCACAGGGGGCCCACTGAAGCTTTCTTT.

This chain uses TRBV30 with TRBJ2-3; no firm D call. The CDR3 is 14 residues long. The V end was cut by 4 bases, the J end by 4 bases, with 15 bases between. The germline gives CDR1 GTSNPN, CDR2 SVGIG (reference sequence). The CDR3 reads CAWTRSFSPDTQYF. DNA of the CDR3: TGTGCCTGGACTAGGTCCTTTTCACCAGATACGCAGTATTTT.

This sequence joins TRBV7-8 and TRBJ1-1; TRBD1 matches at 9 bases. After removal of 1 base from V and 0 bases from J, the junction contained 9 bases not matched to a gene. The CDR3 consists of 18 residues. CDR1 and CDR2 from the germline V gene are SGHVS and FQNEAQ. The CDR3: CASSLERWDRDLNTEAFF. The CDR3 bases are TGTGCCAGCAGCTTAGAGAGGTGGGACAGGGACTTGAACACTGAAGCTTTCTTT.

This chain joins TRBV6-1 and TRBJ2-7; D is unresolved. V lost 2 bases and J 4 bases, leaving 12 bases between the germline ends. The CDR3 consists of 14 residues. Germline lookup yields CDR1 MNHNS and CDR2 SASEGT. The CDR3 nucleotides are TGTGCCAGCAGTGAAAATCCCCCAACTTACGAGCAGTACTTC. This gives the protein CASSENPPTYEQYF.

The CDR3 sequence: CASSGYFTGKRGYTF. The CDR3 nucleotides read TGTGCCAGCAGTGGTTACTTCACAGGGAAGCGTGGCTACACCTTC. The chain links TRBV25-1 to TRBJ1-2, with a tentative D call TRBD1 (6 bases). The CDR3 is 15 amino acids. Trimming shortened V by 4 bases and J by 7 bases, and 19 bases separated the two germline ends. Germline CDR1 and CDR2: MGHDK and SYGVNS.

The chain uses TRBV5-1 and TRBJ2-5; D may be TRBD1 (6 bases). The CDR3 covers 14 residues. V lost 5 bases and J 1 base, leaving 12 bases between the germline ends. Germline V lookup: CDR1 SGHRS, CDR2 YFSETQ. CDR3 sequence reads: CASSTSGAQETQYF. The CDR3 DNA reads as TGCGCCAGCAGTACCTCAGGGGCCCAAGAGACCCAGTACTTC.

V usage is TRBV19 and J usage is TRBJ1-3, with TRBD1 as a possible D gene (5 bases). Germline V gives CDR1 LNHDA, CDR2 SQIVND (reference sequence). The CDR3 has 12 residues. V gave up 10 bases and J gave up 0 bases, with 7 bases separating them. For the CDR3, the DNA is TGTGCCACCGACAGCTCTGGAAACACCATATATTTT. The encoded protein is CATDSSGNTIYF.

The J gene is TRBJ2-3, the V gene TRBV5-1, with D perhaps matching TRBD1 (6 bases). The V gene's germline CDR1 is SGHRS and CDR2 YFSETQ. The CDR3 totals 16 residues. V was cut by 8 bases and J by 2 bases, with 21 bases left in between. The CDR3 DNA follows: TGCGCCAGTCGAATCCTACCAACAGGGCCCACAGATACGCAGTATTTT. This gives the protein CASRILPTGPTDTQYF.

This chain connects TRBV27 to TRBJ2-7; the match to TRBD1 covers 11 bases. There are 14 residues in the CDR3. Per germline, CDR1 MNHEY and CDR2 SMNVEV (reference sequence). V was clipped by 8 bases and J by 5 bases; unmatched bases: 8. This CDR3 reads CASSQRDRGDEQYF. CDR3 nucleotide sequence: TGTGCCAGCTCTCAACGGGACAGGGGGGACGAGCAGTACTTC.

This chain uses TRBV7-2 with TRBJ2-7, with a weak D call TRBD1 (6 bases). V dropped 6 bases and J dropped 2 bases, with 23 bases sitting between them. The CDR3 spans 17 residues. Looked up from germline, CDR1 is SGHTA and CDR2 is FQGNSA. This chain's CDR3 is CASSRGLPSGQTYEQYF. The CDR3 DNA sequence: TGTGCCAGCAGTCGGGGCCTCCCGTCCGGACAGACCTACGAGCAGTACTTC.

The chain has TRBV27 and TRBJ2-3; unclear D gene. Deletions cut 1 base from V and 0 bases from J, with 8 bases between. Per germline, CDR1 MNHEY and CDR2 SMNVEV (reference sequence). CDR3 size: 15 residues. This chain's CDR3 is CASSLFQSSTDTQYF. The CDR3 nucleotides are TGTGCCAGCAGTTTATTTCAGTCTAGCACAGATACGCAGTATTTT.

The V call is TRBV5-1, the J call TRBJ2-7, with D possibly TRBD2 on 7 matching bases. Trimming cost V 0 bases and J 4 bases, with 11 bases left between them. Germline assignment: CDR1 SGHRS and CDR2 YFSETQ. The CDR3 covers 14 residues. In DNA form, the CDR3 reads TGCGCCAGCAGCTTGGGAGGGGGGGAGTACGAGCAGTACTTC. The encoded protein is CASSLGGGEYEQYF.

The V call is TRBV7-2, the J call TRBJ1-1; no firm D call. V gave up 5 bases and J gave up 4 bases, with 14 bases separating them. The CDR3 spans 14 residues. Germline V lookup: CDR1 SGHTA, CDR2 FQGNSA. As DNA, the CDR3 is TGTGCCAGCAGCCCCCGGGGAGATGGCACTGAAGCTTTCTTT. Its translation: CASSPRGDGTEAFF.

This clone was observed a single time. The junction departs from the called germline gene at one end, perhaps through a read error. This chain joins TRBV7-9 and TRBJ2-3, with TRBD2 matching over 11 bases. Germline loops: CDR1 SEHNR, CDR2 FQNEAQ (reference sequence). This CDR3 has 12 amino acids. As DNA, the CDR3 is TGTGCCAGCAGCTTAGTCCCGGGACTAGCGGCCTTT. This sequence encodes CASSLVPGLAAF.

This rearrangement joins TRBV28 to TRBJ2-5; 8 positions match TRBD2. The junction had 9 bases not matched to a gene; V was cut back by 0 bases and J by 3 bases. CDR1 is MDHEN and CDR2 is SYDVKM in the germline V gene. The CDR3 loop spans 17 amino acids. CDR3 protein: CASSLWPGLGKKETQYF. The CDR3 DNA follows: TGTGCCAGCAGTTTATGGCCGGGACTAGGGAAGAAAGAGACCCAGTACTTC. The whole variable domain, filled in from reference TRBV28 and TRBJ2-5, reads DVKVTQSSRYLVKRTGEKVFLECVQDMDHENMFWYRQDPGLGLRLIYFSYDVKMKEKGDIPEGYSVSREKKERFSLILESASTNQTSMYLCASSLWPGLGKKETQYFGPGTRLLVL.

This sequence joins TRBV27 and TRBJ1-1, with a possible D match to TRBD1 (5 bases). The CDR3 totals 14 residues. The germline V gene has CDR1 MNHEY and CDR2 SMNVEV (reference sequence). The V and J ends lost 7 bases and 3 bases respectively, with 15 bases between them. CDR3 in DNA: TGTGCCAGCACCAAATGGGGGAGGTACACTGAAGCTTTCTTT. Its translation is CASTKWGRYTEAFF.

This clone came up once. In DNA, the CDR3 is TGCGCCAGCAGCGCCGCCGGGGAATCCTACGAGCAGTACTTC. As protein: CASSAAGESYEQYF. This rearrangement joins TRBV5-1 to TRBJ2-7; weak D call: TRBD2 (5 bases). V lost 4 bases and J lost 1, with 12 bases in between. Germline V gene sequence: CDR1 SGHRS, CDR2 YFSETQ. The CDR3 is made up of 14 amino acids.

The CDR3 here is CASSVDRPNTEAFF. Written as DNA, the CDR3 is TGTGCCAGCAGTGTGGACAGGCCGAACACTGAAGCTTTCTTT. V gene TRBV6-1 combines with J gene TRBJ1-1, with TRBD1 matching 7 bases. Losses at the gene ends were 4 bases for V and 1 base for J; bases not matched to a gene: 3. There are 14 residues in the CDR3. Germline values: CDR1 MNHNS, CDR2 SASEGT.

V gene TRBV19 combines with J gene TRBJ1-1; the match to TRBD1 covers 7 bases. CDR1 and CDR2 from the germline V gene are LNHDA and SQIVND (reference sequence). J gave up 6 bases and V 3 bases, and 16 bases lay outside the gene matches. This CDR3 is 17 amino acids long. The CDR3 region is CASSISAYRGINAEAFF. CDR3 nucleotide sequence: TGTGCCAGTAGTATCTCCGCTTACAGGGGTATCAACGCTGAAGCTTTCTTT.

This clone was detected once. The V call is TRBV7-2, the J call TRBJ2-1, with TRBD2 identical over 8 bases. CDR1 SGHTA and CDR2 FQGNSA come from the germline V gene. The CDR3 is made up of 16 amino acids. Trimming removed 4 bases from V and 7 bases from J; junction bases left unmatched: 12. As DNA, the CDR3 is TGTGCCAGCAGCTCGTCTGTCCAGCGGGAGCGTAATGAGCAGTTCTTC. It translates to CASSSSVQRERNEQFF.

The chain has TRBV5-1 and TRBJ2-7, with TRBD2 identical over 12 bases. The ends lost 1 base at V and 2 bases at J; junction bases unmatched: 4. Germline lookup yields CDR1 SGHRS and CDR2 YFSETQ. The CDR3 has 16 residues. The CDR3, as DNA: TGCGCCAGCAGCTTGATACTAGCGGGAGGTCCCTACGAGCAGTACTTC. It specifies CASSLILAGGPYEQYF.

V gene TRBV28 combines with J gene TRBJ2-1; the D gene is possibly TRBD2 (6 bases). CDR1 and CDR2 (germline): MDHEN, SYDVKM. Deletions cut 6 bases from V and 10 bases from J, with 19 bases between. This CDR3 spans 14 amino acids. The CDR3 protein is CASRYNWEVEEQFF. The CDR3 DNA is TGTGCCAGCAGATATAACTGGGAGGTAGAAGAGCAGTTCTTC.